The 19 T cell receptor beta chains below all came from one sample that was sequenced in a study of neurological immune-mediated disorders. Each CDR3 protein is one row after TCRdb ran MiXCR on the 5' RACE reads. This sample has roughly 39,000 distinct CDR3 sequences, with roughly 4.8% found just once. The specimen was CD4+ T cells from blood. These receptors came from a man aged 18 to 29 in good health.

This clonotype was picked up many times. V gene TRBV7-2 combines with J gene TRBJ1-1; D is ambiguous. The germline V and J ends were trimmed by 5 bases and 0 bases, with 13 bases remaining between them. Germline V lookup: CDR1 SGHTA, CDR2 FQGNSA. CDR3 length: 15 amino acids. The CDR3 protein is CASSPTRGVNTEAFF. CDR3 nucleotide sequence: TGTGCCAGCAGCCCCACGCGAGGTGTGAACACTGAAGCTTTCTTT.

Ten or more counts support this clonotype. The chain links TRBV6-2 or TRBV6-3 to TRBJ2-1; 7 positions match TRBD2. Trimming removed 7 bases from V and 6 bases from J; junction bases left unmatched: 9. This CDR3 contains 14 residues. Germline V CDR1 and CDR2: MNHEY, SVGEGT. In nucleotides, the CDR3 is TGTGCCAGCAAAGGTCTAGCGGTGGGCAATGAGCAGTTCTTC. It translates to CASKGLAVGNEQFF.

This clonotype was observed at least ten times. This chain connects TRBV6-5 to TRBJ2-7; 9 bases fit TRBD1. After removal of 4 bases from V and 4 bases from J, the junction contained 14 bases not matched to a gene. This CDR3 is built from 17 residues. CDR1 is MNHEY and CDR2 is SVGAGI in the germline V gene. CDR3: CASSSYSGTGSAYEQYF. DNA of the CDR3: TGTGCCAGCAGTTCCTATTCCGGGACAGGGTCGGCTTACGAGCAGTACTTC.

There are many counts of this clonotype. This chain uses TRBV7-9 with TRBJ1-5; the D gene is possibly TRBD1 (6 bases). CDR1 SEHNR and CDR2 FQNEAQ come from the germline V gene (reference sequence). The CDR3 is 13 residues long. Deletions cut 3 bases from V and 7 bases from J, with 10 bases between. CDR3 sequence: CASSFDGGQPQHF. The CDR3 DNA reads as TGTGCCAGCAGCTTCGACGGGGGCCAGCCCCAGCATTTT.

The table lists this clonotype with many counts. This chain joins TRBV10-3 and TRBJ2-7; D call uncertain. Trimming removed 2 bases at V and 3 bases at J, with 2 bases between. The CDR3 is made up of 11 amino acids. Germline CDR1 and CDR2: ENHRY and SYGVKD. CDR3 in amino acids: CAISEGYEQYF. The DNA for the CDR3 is TGTGCCATCAGTGAGGGCTACGAGCAGTACTTC.

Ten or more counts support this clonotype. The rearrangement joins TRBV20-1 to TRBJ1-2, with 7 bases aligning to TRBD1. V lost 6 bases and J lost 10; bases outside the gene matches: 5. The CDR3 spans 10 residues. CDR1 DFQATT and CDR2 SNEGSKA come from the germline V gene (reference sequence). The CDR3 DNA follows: TGCAGTGCGGGGGGGACAGTCTACACCTTC. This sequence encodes CSAGGTVYTF.

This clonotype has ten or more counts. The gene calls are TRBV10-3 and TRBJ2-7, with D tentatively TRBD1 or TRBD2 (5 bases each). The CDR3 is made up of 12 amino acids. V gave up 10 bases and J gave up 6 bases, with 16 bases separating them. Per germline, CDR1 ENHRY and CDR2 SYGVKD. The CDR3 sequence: CATKIRDGEQYF. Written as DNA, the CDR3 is TGTGCCACCAAAATAAGGGACGGCGAGCAGTACTTC.

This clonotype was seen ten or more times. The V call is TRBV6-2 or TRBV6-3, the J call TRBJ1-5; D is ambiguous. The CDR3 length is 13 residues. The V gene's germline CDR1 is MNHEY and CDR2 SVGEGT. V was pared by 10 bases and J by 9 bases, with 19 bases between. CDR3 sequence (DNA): TGTGCCATCAGAGAGGAAGTTTTTGGGCCCCAGCATTTT. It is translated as CAIREEVFGPQHF.

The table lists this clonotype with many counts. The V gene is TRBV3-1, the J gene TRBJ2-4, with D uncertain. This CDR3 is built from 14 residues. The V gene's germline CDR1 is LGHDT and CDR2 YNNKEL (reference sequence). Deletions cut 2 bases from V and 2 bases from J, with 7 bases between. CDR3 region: CASSQILSKNIQYF. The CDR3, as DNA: TGTGCCAGCAGCCAAATTCTTTCCAAAAACATTCAGTACTTC.

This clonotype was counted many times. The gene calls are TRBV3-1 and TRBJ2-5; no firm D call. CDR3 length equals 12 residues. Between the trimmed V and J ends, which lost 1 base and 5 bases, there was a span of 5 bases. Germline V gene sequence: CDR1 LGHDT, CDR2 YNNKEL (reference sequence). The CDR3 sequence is CASSQVGETQYF. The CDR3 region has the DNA TGTGCCAGCAGCCAAGTTGGCGAGACCCAGTACTTC.

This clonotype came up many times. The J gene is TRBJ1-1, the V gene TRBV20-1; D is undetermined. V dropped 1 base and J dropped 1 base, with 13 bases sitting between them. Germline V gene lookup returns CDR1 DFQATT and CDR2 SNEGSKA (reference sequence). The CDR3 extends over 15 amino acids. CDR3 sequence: CSARAPAGPNTEAFF. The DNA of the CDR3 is TGCAGTGCTAGAGCGCCGGCTGGCCCGAACACTGAAGCTTTCTTT.

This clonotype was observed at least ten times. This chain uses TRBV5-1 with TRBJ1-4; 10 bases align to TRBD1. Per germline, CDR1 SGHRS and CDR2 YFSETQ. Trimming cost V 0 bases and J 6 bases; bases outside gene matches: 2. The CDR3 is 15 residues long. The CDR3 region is CASSLAGTGDEKLFF. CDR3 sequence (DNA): TGCGCCAGCAGCTTGGCCGGGACAGGGGATGAAAAACTGTTTTTT.

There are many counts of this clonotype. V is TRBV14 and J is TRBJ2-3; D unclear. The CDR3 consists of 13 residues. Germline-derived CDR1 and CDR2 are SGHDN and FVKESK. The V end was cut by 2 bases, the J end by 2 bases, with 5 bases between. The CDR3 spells CASSQIPTDTQYF. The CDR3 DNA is TGTGCCAGCAGCCAAATCCCCACAGATACGCAGTATTTT.

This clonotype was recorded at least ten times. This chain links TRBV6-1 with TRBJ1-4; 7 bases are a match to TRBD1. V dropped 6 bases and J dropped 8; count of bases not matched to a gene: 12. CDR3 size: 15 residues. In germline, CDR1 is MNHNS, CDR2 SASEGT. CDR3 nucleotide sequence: TGTGCCAGCAGGGACCGAGGGGGCCGGGGGGAAAAACTGTTTTTT. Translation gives CASRDRGGRGEKLFF.

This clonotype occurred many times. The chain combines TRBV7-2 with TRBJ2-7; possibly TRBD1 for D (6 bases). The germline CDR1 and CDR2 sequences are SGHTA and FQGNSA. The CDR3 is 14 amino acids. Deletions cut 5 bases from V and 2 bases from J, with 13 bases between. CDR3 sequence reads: CASSGQTGAYEQYF. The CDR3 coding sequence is TGTGCCAGCAGCGGACAGACAGGCGCCTACGAGCAGTACTTC.

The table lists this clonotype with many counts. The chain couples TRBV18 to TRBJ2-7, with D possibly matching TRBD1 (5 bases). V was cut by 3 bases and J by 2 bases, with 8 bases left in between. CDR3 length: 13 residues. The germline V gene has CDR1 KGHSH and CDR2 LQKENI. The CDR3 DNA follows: TGTGCCAGCTCACCGACAGCCGCCTACGAGCAGTACTTC. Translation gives CASSPTAAYEQYF.

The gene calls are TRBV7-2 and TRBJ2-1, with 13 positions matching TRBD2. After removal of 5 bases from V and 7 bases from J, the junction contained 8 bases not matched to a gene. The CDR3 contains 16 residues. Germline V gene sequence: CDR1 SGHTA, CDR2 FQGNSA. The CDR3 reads CASSPRTSGGYNEQFF. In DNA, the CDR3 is TGTGCCAGCAGCCCCAGGACTAGCGGGGGTTATAATGAGCAGTTCTTC.

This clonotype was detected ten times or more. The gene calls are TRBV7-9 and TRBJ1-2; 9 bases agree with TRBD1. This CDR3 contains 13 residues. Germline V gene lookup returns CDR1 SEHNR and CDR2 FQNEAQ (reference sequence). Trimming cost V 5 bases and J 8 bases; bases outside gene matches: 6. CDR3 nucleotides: TGTGCCAGCAGCAACAGGGGGCGCGAAGGCTACACCTTC. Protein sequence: CASSNRGREGYTF.

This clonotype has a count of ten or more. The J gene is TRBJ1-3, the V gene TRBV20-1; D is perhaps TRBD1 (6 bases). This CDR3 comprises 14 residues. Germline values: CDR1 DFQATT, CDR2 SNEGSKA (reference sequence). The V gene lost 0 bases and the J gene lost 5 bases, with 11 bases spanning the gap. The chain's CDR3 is CSAREAGARNTIYF. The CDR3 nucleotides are TGCAGTGCTAGAGAGGCAGGGGCGAGAAACACCATATATTTT.